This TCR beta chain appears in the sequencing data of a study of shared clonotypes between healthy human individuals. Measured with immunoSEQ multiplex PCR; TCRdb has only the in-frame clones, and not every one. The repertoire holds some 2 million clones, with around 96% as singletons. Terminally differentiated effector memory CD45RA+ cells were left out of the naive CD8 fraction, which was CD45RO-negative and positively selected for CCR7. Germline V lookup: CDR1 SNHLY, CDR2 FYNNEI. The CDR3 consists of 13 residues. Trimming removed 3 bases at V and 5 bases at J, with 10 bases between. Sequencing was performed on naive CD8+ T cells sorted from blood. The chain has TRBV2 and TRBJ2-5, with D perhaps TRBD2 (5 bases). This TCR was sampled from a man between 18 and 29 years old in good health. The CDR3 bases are TGTGCCAGCAGTGATTATAGAGGGGAGACCCAGTACTTC. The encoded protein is CASSDYRGETQYF.